Included here is one TCR beta chain sequence, with context. The sample comes from a study of control samples from healthy donors and cancer patients. Profiling relied on immunoSEQ multiplex PCR, and the TCRdb table lists in-frame clones only, not all of them. Of some 150,000 clones listed, 93% were seen once; the top ten hold about 2.4%. Germline V lookup: CDR1 SGDLS, CDR2 YYNGEE. V dropped 3 bases and J dropped 2 bases, with 11 bases sitting between them. The CDR3 has 15 residues. Source material: blood. The chain links TRBV9 to TRBJ2-2; perhaps TRBD1 as D (5 bases). This receptor was obtained from a man aged 50 or older in good health. The CDR3 here is CASSAQVLNTGELFF. The DNA for the CDR3 is TGTGCCAGCAGCGCACAGGTCCTCAACACCGGGGAGCTGTTTTTT.